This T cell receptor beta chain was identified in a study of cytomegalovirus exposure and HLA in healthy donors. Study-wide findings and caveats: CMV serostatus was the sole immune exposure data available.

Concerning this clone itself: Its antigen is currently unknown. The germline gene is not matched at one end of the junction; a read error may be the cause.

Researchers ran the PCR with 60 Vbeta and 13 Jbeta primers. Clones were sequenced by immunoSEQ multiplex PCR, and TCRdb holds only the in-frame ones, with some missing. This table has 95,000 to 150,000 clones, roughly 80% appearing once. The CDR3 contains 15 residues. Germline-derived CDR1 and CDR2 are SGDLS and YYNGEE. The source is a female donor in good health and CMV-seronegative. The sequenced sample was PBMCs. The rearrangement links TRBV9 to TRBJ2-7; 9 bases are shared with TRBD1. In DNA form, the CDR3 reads TGTGCCAGCAGCCCACAGGGGGCGTCGGGCTACCAGCAGTACTTC. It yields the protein CASSPQGASGYQQYF.